One sample yielded the 16 T cell receptor beta chains listed below, sequenced in a study of radiation and T cells in renal cell carcinoma. TCRdb's copy holds only in-frame clones and misses some; the assay was immunoSEQ multiplex PCR. The sample records about 90,000 clones, around 81% being singletons. Time point described: blood 4 weeks post-SBRT, at nephrectomy. The treatment is: 15 Gy SBRT to primary tumor, nephrectomy 4 weeks later. The sequencing used blood, collected from a patient whose treatment included radiotherapy and nephrectomy. Receptor source: a man over 45 with renal cell carcinoma.

The rearrangement links TRBV5-1 to TRBJ1-2, with a possible D match to TRBD1 (5 bases). The CDR3 is 14 amino acids. Germline CDR1 reads SGHRS; CDR2 reads YFSETQ. The ends were cut back, 2 bases at V and 3 bases at J, with 11 bases in the middle. The chain's CDR3 is CASSFGGADYGYTF. The CDR3, as DNA: TGCGCCAGCAGCTTCGGAGGGGCGGACTATGGCTACACCTTC.

The chain uses TRBV7-9 and TRBJ1-2; tentative D call: TRBD1 (6 bases). Germline values: CDR1 SEHNR, CDR2 FQNEAQ (reference sequence). The CDR3 loop spans 16 amino acids. Trimming stripped 1 base from V and 2 bases from J, with 14 bases between. CDR3 sequence (DNA): TGTGCCAGCAGCTTAGGCCCAGGGCAGGGGAACTATGGCTACACCTTC. Amino acids: CASSLGPGQGNYGYTF.

The rearrangement uses TRBV12-5 and TRBJ2-7, with 8 nucleotides matching TRBD1. CDR3 length equals 13 residues. CDR1 and CDR2 from the germline V gene are LGHNT and FRNRAP. The V gene end was trimmed by 7 bases and the J gene end by 0 bases; junction bases not matched to a gene: 2. The CDR3 here is CASAGTGSYEQYF. In DNA, the CDR3 is TGTGCTAGTGCCGGGACAGGCTCCTACGAGCAGTACTTC.

This chain uses TRBV7-3 with TRBJ2-1, with 8 bases lining up with TRBD1. The CDR3 extends over 15 amino acids. Looked up from germline, CDR1 is SGHTA and CDR2 is FQGTGA. J gave up 2 bases and V 8 bases, and 8 bases lay outside the gene matches. As DNA, the CDR3 is TGTGCCAGCCGGACAGGGAGTGGGGCCTACAATGAGCAGTTCTTC. This gives the protein CASRTGSGAYNEQFF.

The gene calls are TRBV5-1 and TRBJ2-1, with D perhaps matching TRBD1 (5 bases). Germline V CDR1 and CDR2: SGHRS, YFSETQ. Trimming removed 4 bases at V and 4 bases at J, with 12 bases between. The CDR3 runs to 14 residues. In nucleotides, the CDR3 is TGCGCCAGCAGCACCGAGCCAGGGTACAATGAGCAGTTCTTC. Amino acid sequence: CASSTEPGYNEQFF.

The chain employs TRBV2 and TRBJ1-1; D may be TRBD1 (5 bases). Germline CDR1 and CDR2: SNHLY and FYNNEI. The CDR3 runs 14 residues. V lost 4 bases to trimming and J lost 4 bases, with 13 bases between them. The CDR3 loop is CASSVLGVGTEAFF. The DNA of the CDR3 is TGTGCCAGCAGTGTATTAGGGGTGGGCACTGAAGCTTTCTTT.

This clone is a singleton in its sample. This sequence joins TRBV27 and TRBJ1-1, with TRBD1 matching over 10 bases. The CDR3 contains 14 residues. The germline gives CDR1 MNHEY, CDR2 SMNVEV (reference sequence). The junction had 2 bases not matched to a gene; V was cut back by 3 bases and J by 4 bases. The CDR3 protein is CASSFGQGVTEAFF. In nucleotides, the CDR3 is TGTGCCAGCAGTTTCGGACAGGGGGTCACTGAAGCTTTCTTT.

The chain joins TRBV6-1 to TRBJ1-1; D remains unclear. V lost 2 bases and J 6 bases, leaving 4 bases between the germline ends. The CDR3 has 11 residues. Looked up from germline, CDR1 is MNHNS and CDR2 is SASEGT. The DNA of the CDR3 is TGTGCCAGCAGTGAATGGTCTGAAGCTTTCTTT. It codes for CASSEWSEAFF.

The V and J genes are TRBV29-1 and TRBJ2-3; D ambiguous. The CDR3 is made up of 13 amino acids. V lost 6 bases to trimming and J lost 4 bases, with 14 bases between them. In germline, CDR1 is SQVTM, CDR2 ANQGSEA. The CDR3 DNA reads as TGCAGCGTCAGATTGTCGGTGTCAGATACGCAGTATTTT. This sequence encodes CSVRLSVSDTQYF.

The gene calls are TRBV9 and TRBJ2-5, with 8 bases aligning to TRBD1. The J call may be wrong; the DNA end is better matched by TRBJ2-7. CDR3 size: 14 residues. CDR1 is SGDLS and CDR2 is YYNGEE in the germline V gene. The CDR3 nucleotides are TGTGCCAGCAGCGGGACAGGGAACAGCTACGAGCAGTACTTC. This gives the protein CASSGTGNSYEQYF.

The genes are TRBV14 and TRBJ1-1; D is undetermined. This CDR3 is 13 amino acids long. Germline lookup yields CDR1 SGHDN and CDR2 FVKESK. The V end lost 4 bases, the J end lost 2 bases, and 8 bases lay between the germline ends. The CDR3 DNA reads as TGTGCCAGCAGCCGACTCATCAACACTGAAGCTTTCTTT. Translated: CASSRLINTEAFF.

This sequence joins TRBV5-6 and TRBJ1-2; TRBD1 matches 7 bases. Trimming removed 4 bases from V and 0 bases from J; junction bases left unmatched: 6. Germline V lookup: CDR1 SGHDT, CDR2 YYEEEE. The CDR3 is made up of 15 amino acids. The CDR3 reads CASSRWDSSNYGYTF. The CDR3 nucleotides read TGTGCCAGCAGCAGATGGGACAGTTCTAACTATGGCTACACCTTC. Full variable domain (rest looked up from reference TRBV5-6 and TRBJ1-2): DAGVTQSPTHLIKTRGQQVTLRCSPKSGHDTVSWYQQALGQGPQFIFQYYEEEERQRGNFPDRFSGHQFPNYSSELNVNALLLGDSALYLCASSRWDSSNYGYTFGSGTRLTVV.

This chain links TRBV19 with TRBJ2-7; 10 nucleotides line up with TRBD1. This CDR3 has 16 residues. In germline, CDR1 is LNHDA, CDR2 SQIVND (reference sequence). Germline trimming cut 6 bases from V and 4 bases from J; bases unmatched to any gene: 12. CDR3 amino acids: CASRKSDRDRGYEQYF. CDR3 DNA: TGTGCCAGTAGGAAATCCGACCGGGACAGGGGATACGAGCAGTACTTC.

The J gene is TRBJ1-1, the V gene TRBV6-5; 10 bases align to TRBD1. CDR1 is MNHEY and CDR2 is SVGAGI in the germline V gene. The CDR3 runs to 16 residues. The junction had 6 bases not matched to a gene; V was cut back by 0 bases and J by 5 bases. The CDR3 coding sequence is TGTGCCAGCAGTTACTCGCGGGACAGGGGAGGTACTGAAGCTTTCTTT. Its translation is CASSYSRDRGGTEAFF.

The gene calls are TRBV7-9 and TRBJ1-1; a possible D gene is TRBD1 (5 bases). The CDR3 runs 13 residues. Germline CDR1 is SEHNR and CDR2 is FQNEAQ (reference sequence). The V end lost 7 bases, the J end lost 5 bases, and 14 bases lay between the germline ends. For the CDR3, the DNA is TGTGCCAGCACCCAGTGGGGGAGAACTGAAGCTTTCTTT. Protein product: CASTQWGRTEAFF.

The CDR3 spells CASSVGTGAEQYF. The CDR3 DNA is TGTGCCAGCAGTGTAGGGACAGGTGCCGAGCAGTACTTC. The chain carries TRBV6-1 and TRBJ2-7; TRBD1 agrees at 8 bases. Germline loops: CDR1 MNHNS, CDR2 SASEGT. V lost 4 bases and J lost 6; bases outside the gene matches: 5. The CDR3 is 13 amino acids.